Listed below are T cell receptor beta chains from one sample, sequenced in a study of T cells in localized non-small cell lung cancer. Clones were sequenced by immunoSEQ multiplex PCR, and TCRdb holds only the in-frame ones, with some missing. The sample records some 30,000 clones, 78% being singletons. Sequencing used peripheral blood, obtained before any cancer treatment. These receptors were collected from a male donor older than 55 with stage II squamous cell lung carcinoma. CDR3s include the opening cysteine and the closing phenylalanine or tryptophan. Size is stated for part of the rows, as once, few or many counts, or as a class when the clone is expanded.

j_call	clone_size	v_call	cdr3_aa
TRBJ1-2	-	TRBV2	CASSENREAGYTF
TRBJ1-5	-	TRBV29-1	CSVAGVNQPQHF
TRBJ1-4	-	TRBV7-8	CASSSQAGDEKLFF
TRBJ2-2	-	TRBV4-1	CASTSQPWNTGELFF
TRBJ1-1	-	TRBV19	CASTPRGRAEAFF
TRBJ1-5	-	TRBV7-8	CASSLASGGYHQPQHF
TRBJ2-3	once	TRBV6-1	CASRATSKNTQYF
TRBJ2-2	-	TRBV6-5	CASSHRGTGELFF
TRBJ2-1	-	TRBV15	CATRGRMHNEQFF
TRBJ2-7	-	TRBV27	CASSSSRDREIGQYF
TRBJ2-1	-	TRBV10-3	CAIGGVSYNEQFF
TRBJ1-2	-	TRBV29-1	CSVVGQGNYGYTF
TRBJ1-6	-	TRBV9	CASSVGTSSYNSPLHF
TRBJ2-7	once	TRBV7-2	CASSSPTPGPHEQYF
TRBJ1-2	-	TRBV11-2	CASSRGQDTGGYTF
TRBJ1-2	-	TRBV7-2	CASSFRTAGGRDGYTF
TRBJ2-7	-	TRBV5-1	CASSLAGREQYF
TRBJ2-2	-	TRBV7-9	CASSQGPGELFF
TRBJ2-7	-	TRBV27	CASSLLAGASYEQYF
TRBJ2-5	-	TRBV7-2	CASSLLTSETQYF
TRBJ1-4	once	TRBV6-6	CASNREGEKLFF
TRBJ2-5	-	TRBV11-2	CASSFGRQSGQETQYF
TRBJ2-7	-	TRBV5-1	CASSPDGYEQYF
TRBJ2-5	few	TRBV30	CAWSPGKETQYF
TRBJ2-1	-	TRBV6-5	CASSYGAQVNEQFF
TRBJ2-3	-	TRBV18	CASSPPVTDTQYF
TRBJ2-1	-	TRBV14	CASSQEGGGLYNEQFF
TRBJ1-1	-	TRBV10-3	CAIRGQANTEAFF
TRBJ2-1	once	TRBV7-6	CASSPGTQTYNEQFF
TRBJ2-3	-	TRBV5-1	CASSSGTGDGTQYF
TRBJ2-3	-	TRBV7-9	CASSFTSGGGDTQYF